The clone carrying this T cell receptor beta chain was picked up a small number of times. TCRdb re-analysed the RT-PCR reads in MiXCR, keeping a single row per CDR3 protein. The repertoire holds about 680,000 distinct CDR3 sequences, with approximately 15% as singletons. Material: memory CD4+ T cells from blood. This clonotype originated in a female donor in good health, serving as a healthy control.

CDR3 in amino acids: CASSFRVGNSYNEQFF. The CDR3 DNA reads TGTGCCAGCAGCTTCCGGGTGGGCAACTCCTACAATGAGCAGTTCTTC. V is TRBV12-3 or TRBV12-4 and J is TRBJ2-1; no clear D gene. The CDR3 is 16 amino acids. The ends were cut back, 6 bases at V and 0 bases at J, with 15 bases in the middle.